This TCR beta chain was profiled in a study of CD8 T cells in ankylosing spondylitis. As regards this clonotype: Antigen unknown.

The V end lost 5 bases, the J end lost 4 bases, and 20 bases lay between the germline ends. CDR1 is DFQATT, CDR2 SNEGSKA, per germline (reference sequence). The CDR3 spans 15 residues. With molecular barcodes, quantitative 5'-RACE was used to make the TCR beta libraries. MiXCR, run by TCRdb on the 5' RACE reads, gives a single entry per CDR3 protein. Seen here are 350,000 to 550,000 distinct CDR3 sequences, around 26% observed once, and the top ten hold 0.89%. The study, taken as a whole, reports: In the blood and synovial fluid of reactive arthritis, some motif variants had been previously reported. Clones linked to disease were reported to show significant enrichment in matched ankylosing spondylitis synovial fluid. Several highly homologous variants made up a TCR beta motif that seemed to typify ankylosing spondylitis blood.

The sequence derives from a male donor with ankylosing spondylitis. The V gene is TRBV20-1, the J gene TRBJ1-2; D is ambiguous. The source material was blood, either unsorted or a sorted T cell fraction (not recorded which). The CDR3 DNA reads TGCAGTGCTCCTGGGAGGAGGGCACTGGGCTATGGCTACACCTTC. It is translated as CSAPGRRALGYGYTF.